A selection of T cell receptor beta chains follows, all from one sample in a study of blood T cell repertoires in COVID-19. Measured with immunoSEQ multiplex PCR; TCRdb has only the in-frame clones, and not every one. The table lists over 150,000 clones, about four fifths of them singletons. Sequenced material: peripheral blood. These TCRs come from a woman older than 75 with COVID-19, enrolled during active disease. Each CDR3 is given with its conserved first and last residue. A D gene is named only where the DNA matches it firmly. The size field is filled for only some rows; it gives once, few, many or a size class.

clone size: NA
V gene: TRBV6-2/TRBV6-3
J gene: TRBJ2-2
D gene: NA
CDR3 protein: CASSHYTSGELFF
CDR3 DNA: TGTGCCAGCAGCCACTATACCTCCGGGGAGCTGTTTTTT

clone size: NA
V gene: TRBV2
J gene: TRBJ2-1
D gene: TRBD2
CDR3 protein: CASTGTSDLRNEQFF
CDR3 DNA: TGTGCCAGCACCGGGACTAGCGACCTTCGGAATGAGCAGTTCTTC

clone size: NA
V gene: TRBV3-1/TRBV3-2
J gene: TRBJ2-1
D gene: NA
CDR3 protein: CASSQDSSYNEQFF
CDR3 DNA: TGTGCCAGCAGCCAAGACTCTAGCTACAATGAGCAGTTCTTC

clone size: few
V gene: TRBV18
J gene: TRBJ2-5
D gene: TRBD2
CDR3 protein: CASSPYLGLAEETQYF
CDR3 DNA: TGTGCCAGCTCACCCTACCTGGGACTAGCGGAAGAGACCCAGTACTTC

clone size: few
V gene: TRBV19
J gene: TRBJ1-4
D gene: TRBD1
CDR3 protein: CASSIGRGRFEKLFF
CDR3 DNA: TGTGCCAGTAGTATTGGCAGGGGGCGATTCGAAAAACTGTTTTTT

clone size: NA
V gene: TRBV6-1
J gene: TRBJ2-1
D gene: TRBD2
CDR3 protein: CASSEVYSGRWQFF
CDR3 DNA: TGTGCCAGCAGTGAAGTTTATAGCGGGAGGTGGCAGTTCTTC

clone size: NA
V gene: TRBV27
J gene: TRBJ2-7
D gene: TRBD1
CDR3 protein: CASSFNRDRGVGQYF
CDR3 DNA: TGTGCCAGCAGTTTCAACCGGGACAGGGGAGTTGGGCAGTACTTC

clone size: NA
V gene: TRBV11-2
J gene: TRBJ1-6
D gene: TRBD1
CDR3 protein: CASSLGAGGLDNSPLHF
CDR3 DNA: TGTGCCAGCAGCTTAGGGGCAGGGGGTTTGGATAATTCACCCCTCCACTTT

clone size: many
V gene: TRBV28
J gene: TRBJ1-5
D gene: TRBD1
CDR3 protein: CASTPGGTGSPNQPQHF
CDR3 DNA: TGTGCCAGTACGCCTGGCGGGACAGGGAGCCCCAATCAGCCCCAGCATTTT

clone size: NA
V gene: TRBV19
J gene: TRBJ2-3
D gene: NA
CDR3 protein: CASSIRRGSTDTQYF
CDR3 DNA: TGTGCCAGTAGTATTCGGCGGGGTAGCACAGATACGCAGTATTTT

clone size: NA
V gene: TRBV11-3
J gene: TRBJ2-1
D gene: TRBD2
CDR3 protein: CASSLELAGFNEQFF
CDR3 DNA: TGTGCCAGCAGCTTAGAACTAGCGGGATTCAATGAGCAGTTCTTC

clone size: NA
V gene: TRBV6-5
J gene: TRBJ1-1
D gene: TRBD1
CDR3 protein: CASSSRDRALEAFF
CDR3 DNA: TGTGCCAGCAGTTCCCGGGACAGGGCCCTGGAAGCTTTCTTT

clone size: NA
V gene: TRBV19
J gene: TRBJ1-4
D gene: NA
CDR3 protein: CASSLALGGDEKLFF
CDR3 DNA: TGTGCCAGTAGTCTGGCACTCGGGGGAGATGAAAAACTGTTTTTT

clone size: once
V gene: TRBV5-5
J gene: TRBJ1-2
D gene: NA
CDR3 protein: CASNLLGGGPRGYTF
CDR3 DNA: TGTGCCAGCAACCTACTTGGGGGGGGACCCCGTGGCTACACCTTC

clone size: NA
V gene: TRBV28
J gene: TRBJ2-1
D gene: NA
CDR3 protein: CASSPGTLYNEQFF
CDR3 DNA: TGTGCCAGCAGTCCCGGGACATTATACAATGAGCAGTTCTTC

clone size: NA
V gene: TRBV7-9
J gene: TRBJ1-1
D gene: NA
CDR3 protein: CASSLSRTVTNTEAFF
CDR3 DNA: TGTGCCAGCAGCTTATCAAGGACAGTCACTAACACTGAAGCTTTCTTT

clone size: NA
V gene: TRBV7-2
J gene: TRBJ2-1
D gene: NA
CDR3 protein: CASSLGPSVNNEQFF
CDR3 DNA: TGTGCCAGCAGCTTAGGCCCCAGCGTAAACAATGAGCAGTTCTTC

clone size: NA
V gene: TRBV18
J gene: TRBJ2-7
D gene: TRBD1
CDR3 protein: CASSPRTQGAGEQYF
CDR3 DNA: TGTGCCAGCTCACCACGGACACAGGGGGCGGGGGAGCAGTACTTC

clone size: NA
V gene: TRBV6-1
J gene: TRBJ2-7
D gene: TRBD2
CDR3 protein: CASSLAGDRYEQYF
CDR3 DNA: TGTGCCAGCAGTCTAGCGGGAGACAGGTACGAGCAGTACTTC

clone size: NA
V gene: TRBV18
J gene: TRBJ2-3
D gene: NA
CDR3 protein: CASSPPLGDTDTQYF
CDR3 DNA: TGTGCCAGCTCACCACCTCTAGGGGATACAGATACGCAGTATTTT

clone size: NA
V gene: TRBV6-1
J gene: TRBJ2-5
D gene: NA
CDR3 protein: CASSEARGFQETQYF
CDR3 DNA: TGTGCCAGCAGTGAGGCCAGGGGATTCCAAGAGACCCAGTACTTC

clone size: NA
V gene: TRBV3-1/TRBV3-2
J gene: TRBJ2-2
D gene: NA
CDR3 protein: CASSHRGNTGELFF
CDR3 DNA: TGTGCCAGCAGCCACCGGGGGAACACCGGGGAGCTGTTTTTT

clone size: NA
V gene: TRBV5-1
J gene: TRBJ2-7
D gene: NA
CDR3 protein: CASSPRGLRGSYEQYF
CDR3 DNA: TGCGCCAGCAGCCCCCGTGGGTTGCGGGGATCCTACGAGCAGTACTTC

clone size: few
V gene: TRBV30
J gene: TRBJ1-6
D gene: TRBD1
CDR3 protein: CAWSPGTGRSPLHF
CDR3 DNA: TGTGCCTGGAGCCCCGGGACAGGGAGATCACCCCTCCACTTT

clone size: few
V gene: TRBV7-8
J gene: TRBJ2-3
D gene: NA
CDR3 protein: CASSLRGGLNTQYF
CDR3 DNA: TGTGCCAGCAGCTTAAGGGGGGGACTAAATACGCAGTATTTT

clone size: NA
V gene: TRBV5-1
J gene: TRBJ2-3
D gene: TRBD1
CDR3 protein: CASIPQGSTDTQYF
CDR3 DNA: TGCGCCAGCATCCCACAGGGGTCCACAGATACGCAGTATTTT

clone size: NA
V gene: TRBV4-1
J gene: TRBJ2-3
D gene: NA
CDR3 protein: CASSQTPRKDTQYF
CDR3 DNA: TGCGCCAGCAGCCAAACCCCTAGAAAAGATACGCAGTATTTT

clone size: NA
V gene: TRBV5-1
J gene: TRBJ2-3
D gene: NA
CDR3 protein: CASSTPSTDTQYF
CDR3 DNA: TGCGCCAGCAGTACACCTAGCACAGATACGCAGTATTTT

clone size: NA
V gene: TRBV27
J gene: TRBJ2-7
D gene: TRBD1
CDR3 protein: CASAQGASYEQYF
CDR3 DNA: TGTGCCAGCGCTCAGGGGGCATCCTACGAGCAGTACTTC

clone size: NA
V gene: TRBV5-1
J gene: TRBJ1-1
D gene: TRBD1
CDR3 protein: CASFSSGGPDTEAFF
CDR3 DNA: TGCGCCAGCTTTTCGTCAGGGGGCCCGGACACTGAAGCTTTCTTT

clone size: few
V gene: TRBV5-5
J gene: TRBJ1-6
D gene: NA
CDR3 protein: CASSSLTGAYNSPLHF
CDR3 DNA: TGTGCCAGCAGCTCTTTAACAGGCGCCTATAATTCACCCCTCCACTTT

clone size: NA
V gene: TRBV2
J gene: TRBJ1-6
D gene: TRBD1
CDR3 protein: CASSLGTGGNSPLHF
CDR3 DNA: TGTGCCAGCAGTTTAGGGACAGGTGGTAATTCACCCCTCCACTTT

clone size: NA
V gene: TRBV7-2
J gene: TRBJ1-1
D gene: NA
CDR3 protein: CASSPAWANTEAFF
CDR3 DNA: TGTGCCAGCAGCCCGGCGTGGGCAAACACTGAAGCTTTCTTT

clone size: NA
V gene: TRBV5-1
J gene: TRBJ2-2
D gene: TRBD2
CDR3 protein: CASSLEVGRAGELFF
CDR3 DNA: TGCGCCAGCAGCTTGGAAGTAGGGAGGGCCGGGGAGCTGTTTTTT

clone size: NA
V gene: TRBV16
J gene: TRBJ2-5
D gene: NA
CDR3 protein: CASSQSRLETQYF
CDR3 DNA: TGTGCCAGCAGCCAATCGAGGTTAGAGACCCAGTACTTC

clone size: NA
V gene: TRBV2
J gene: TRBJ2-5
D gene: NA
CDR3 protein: CASSYYMTVQETQYF
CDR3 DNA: TGTGCCAGCAGTTATTATATGACAGTCCAAGAGACCCAGTACTTC

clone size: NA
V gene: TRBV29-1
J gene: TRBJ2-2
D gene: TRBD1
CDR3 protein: CSAGTGNTGELFF
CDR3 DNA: TGCAGCGCTGGGACAGGCAACACCGGGGAGCTGTTTTTT

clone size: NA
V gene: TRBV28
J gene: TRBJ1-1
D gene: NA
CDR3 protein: CASSLAIMGALTEAFF
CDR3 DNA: TGTGCCAGCAGTTTGGCGATTATGGGGGCCTTAACTGAAGCTTTCTTT

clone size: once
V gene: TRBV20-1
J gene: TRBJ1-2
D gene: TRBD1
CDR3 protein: CSASRDRGLDGYTF
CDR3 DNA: TGCAGTGCTAGTCGGGACAGGGGACTTGACGGCTACACCTTC

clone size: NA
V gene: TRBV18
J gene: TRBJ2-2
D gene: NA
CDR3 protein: CASSPITTAGELFF
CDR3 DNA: TGTGCCAGCTCACCAATTACTACGGCTGGGGAGCTGTTTTTT

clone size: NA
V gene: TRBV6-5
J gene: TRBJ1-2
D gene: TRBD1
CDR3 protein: CASSIQGRSGYTF
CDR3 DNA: TGTGCCAGCAGCATACAGGGGAGAAGTGGCTACACCTTC

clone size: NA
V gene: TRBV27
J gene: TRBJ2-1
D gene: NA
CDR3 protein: CASSFLAGYPNNEQFF
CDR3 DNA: TGTGCCAGCAGTTTTCTGGCAGGGTACCCCAACAATGAGCAGTTCTTC

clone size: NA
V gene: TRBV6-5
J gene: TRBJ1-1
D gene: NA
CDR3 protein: CASSYLPRVNTEAFF
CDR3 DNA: TGTGCCAGCAGTTACTTGCCGAGGGTGAACACTGAAGCTTTCTTT

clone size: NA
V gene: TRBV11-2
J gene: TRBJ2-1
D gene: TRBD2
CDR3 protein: CASRSSGGIKNEQFF
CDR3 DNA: TGTGCCAGCAGGTCTAGCGGGGGGATAAAAAATGAGCAGTTCTTC

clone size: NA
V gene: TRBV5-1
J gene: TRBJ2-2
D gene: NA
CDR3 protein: CASSSGFTGELFF
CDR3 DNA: TGCGCCAGCAGCTCAGGGTTCACCGGGGAGCTGTTTTTT